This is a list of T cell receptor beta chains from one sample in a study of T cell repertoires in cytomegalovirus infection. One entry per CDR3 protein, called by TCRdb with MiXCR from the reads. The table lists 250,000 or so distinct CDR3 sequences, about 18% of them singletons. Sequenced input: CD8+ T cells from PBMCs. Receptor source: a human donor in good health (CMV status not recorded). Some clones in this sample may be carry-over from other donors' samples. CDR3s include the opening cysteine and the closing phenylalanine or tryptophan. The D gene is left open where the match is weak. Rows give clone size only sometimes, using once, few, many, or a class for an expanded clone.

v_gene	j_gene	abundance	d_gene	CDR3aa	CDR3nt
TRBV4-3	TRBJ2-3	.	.	CASSQLGPTNTQYF	TGCGCCAGCAGCCAGCTAGGGCCCACAAATACGCAGTATTTT
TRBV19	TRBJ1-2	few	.	CASSALPGGNYGYTF	TGTGCCAGTAGTGCACTACCGGGAGGGAACTATGGCTACACCTTC
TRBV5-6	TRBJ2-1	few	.	CASSLLETVSSYNEQFF	TGTGCCAGCAGCCTTCTTGAGACAGTCAGCTCCTACAATGAGCAGTTCTTC
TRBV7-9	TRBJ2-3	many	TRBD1	CASSPFPETGASTDTQYF	TGTGCCAGCAGCCCTTTCCCCGAGACAGGGGCTAGCACAGATACGCAGTATTTT
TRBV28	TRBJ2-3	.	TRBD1	CASSSPLRTGTSTDTQYF	TGTGCCAGCAGTTCACCTCTTCGGACAGGGACAAGCACAGATACGCAGTATTTT
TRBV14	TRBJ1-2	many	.	CASSQEWGYGYTF	TGTGCCAGCAGCCAAGAGTGGGGGTATGGCTACACCTTC
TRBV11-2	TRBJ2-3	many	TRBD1	CASSLGTTGPTDTQYF	TGTGCCAGCAGCTTAGGAACGACAGGGCCCACAGATACGCAGTATTTT
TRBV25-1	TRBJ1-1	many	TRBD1	CASSPGQGDTEAFF	TGTGCCAGCAGTCCGGGACAGGGGGACACTGAAGCTTTCTTT
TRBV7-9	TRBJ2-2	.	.	CASSQPGRTNTGELFF	TGTGCCAGCAGTCAACCGGGACGGACGAACACCGGGGAGCTGTTTTTT
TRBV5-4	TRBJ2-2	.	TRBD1	CASSLEGGTAAGELFF	TGTGCCAGCAGCTTGGAAGGGGGCACGGCCGCCGGGGAGCTGTTTTTT
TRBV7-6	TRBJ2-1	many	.	CASSLTDEQFF	TGTGCCAGCAGCTTAACAGATGAGCAGTTCTTC
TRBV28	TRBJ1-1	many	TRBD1	CASSFSGQGLDTEAFF	TGTGCCAGCAGTTTCTCCGGACAGGGTCTGGACACTGAAGCTTTCTTT
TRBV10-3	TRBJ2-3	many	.	CAIRPTGSSTDTQYF	TGTGCCATCAGACCCACAGGGTCTAGCACAGATACGCAGTATTTT
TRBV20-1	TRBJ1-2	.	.	CSARASDIPYGYTF	TGCAGTGCTAGAGCCTCCGATATACCCTATGGCTACACCTTC
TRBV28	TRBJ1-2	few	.	CASSTRQDIWYGYTF	TGTGCCAGCAGTACAAGACAGGATATTTGGTATGGCTACACCTTC
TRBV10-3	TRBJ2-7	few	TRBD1	CAISEPIQGYEQYF	TGTGCCATCAGTGAGCCAATACAGGGGTACGAGCAGTACTTC
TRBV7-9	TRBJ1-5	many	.	CASSLDRGPVGQPQHF	TGTGCCAGCAGCTTAGATCGGGGGCCGGTCGGCCAGCCCCAGCATTTT